Described below is a single T cell receptor beta chain sequence and its context. What antigen it recognizes has not been identified. It has no much larger one-base neighbor in the sample; base qualities were not kept. These data are taken from a study of cytomegalovirus exposure and HLA in healthy donors (dated by TCRdb to the late 2010s). Regarding the complete study: According to a later analysis, one platform produced both the 120 validation repertoires and the 670 or so repertoires of the first cohort. The study aimed to test whether cataloging public T cell receptors could reveal signatures of past pathogen exposure. Along with the approximately 620-subject first cohort, a separate validation cohort of over 90 different subjects was used. To predict cytomegalovirus infection status, the study brought together high-throughput TCR immunosequencing, statistical association of individual TCRs with disease status, and machine learning.

Library preparation used the immunoSEQ multiplex PCR assay. The source study handled its data this way. A statistical classification framework was built for diagnosing cytomegalovirus status from the catalog of TCR beta chain sequences. The immuneACCESS repertoire file appears here via TCRdb, limited to in-frame rearrangements. These files lack a portion of the clones; in checked studies, under half of the deficit traces to unresolved V genes, and the cause of the others is not known. D and trimming were read from the DNA, whereas the V and J calls and clone size are those reported in that table. Here the sample has over 250,000 clones; 86% occur a single time. The ten largest clones take up roughly 1% of the sample. Donors formed part of the validation cohort, which comprised 120 subjects and was distinct from the first cohort of 666 subjects. The germline V gene specifies MNHEY as CDR1 and SVGAGI as CDR2. There are 14 amino acids in the CDR3, from cysteine to phenylalanine inclusive. CDR3 DNA only is kept here, 42 bases in frame from base 1. At the junction V is shortened by 5 bases and J by 2 bases, with 13 bases in between.

What the research found in general, with its limitations: According to the authors, the approach could potentially be generalized to other disease states and immunological phenotypes. In a later analysis, TCRs clustered in the first cohort were found to also tend to co-occur in the roughly 120 validation repertoires, with 90% to 95% of cluster scores above 0. Across donors, most TCR sequences were observed very rarely, whereas some public TCRs were present in many individuals. A later analysis lacked HLA typing for the validation cohort, so it scored co-occurrence in that cohort across all 130 or so repertoires. In vitro tests confirmed that a few of the cytomegalovirus-associated TCR beta chains recognize cytomegalovirus antigens. The classifier was reported to diagnose cytomegalovirus status with high specificity and sensitivity in both the original cohort and the validation cohort. The study listed 164 TCR beta chains as associated with cytomegalovirus.

The chain links TRBV6-5 with TRBJ2-7; possibly the D gene is TRBD2, per 5 matching bases. Sequencing was performed on PBMCs. This clonotype originated in a young woman in good health and CMV-seronegative. The base sequence is TGTGCCAGCAGTCAGACTATCGCTACCTACGAGCAGTACTTC. This translates into CASSQTIATYEQYF.